The table lists the clone carrying this T cell receptor beta chain with a count of one. The data stem from a study of shared clonotypes between healthy human individuals. Study at large: Plates per donor: three CD4 naive, three CD4 memory, two CD8 naive, one CD8 memory.

Assay: immunoSEQ multiplex PCR; the TCRdb copy retains only in-frame clones and omits some. Of about 1.9 million clones listed, 80% to 95% are singletons. CD8 cells classed as naive were CD45RO-negative and positively selected for CCR7, excluding terminally differentiated effector memory CD45RA+ cells. The CDR3 consists of 14 residues. Germline V gene sequence: CDR1 SGHNT, CDR2 YYREEE (reference sequence). With 4 bases clipped from V and 7 bases from J, the junction kept 8 bases outside the gene matches. Sequencing was performed on naive CD8+ T cells from PBMCs. V is TRBV5-4 and J is TRBJ2-7, with 10 bases aligning to TRBD1. The receptor was derived from a man between 18 and 29 years old in good health. Some clones in this sample may be carry-over from other donors' samples. The CDR3 is CASSPDRGLREQYF. In DNA, the CDR3 is TGTGCCAGCAGCCCAGACAGGGGGCTGAGGGAGCAGTACTTC.